What follows is one T cell receptor beta chain and its context. Its cognate antigen is unknown. The TCR beta cDNA libraries carried unique molecular identifiers. Input of roughly 0.95 to 11 million T cells yielded roughly 530,000 cDNA molecules. Using its own MiXCR run on the PCR reads, TCRdb lists one record per CDR3 protein. Of approximately 350,000 distinct CDR3 sequences in the sample, less than 40% were seen once. Trimming shortened V by 2 bases and J by 1 base, and 7 bases separated the two germline ends. CDR1 and CDR2 from the germline V gene are MNHEY and SVGAGI. The CDR3 contains 14 residues. This sample is drawn from a study of post-analysis software for immune sequencing data. Study-wide results and limits: Five or six TRBV segments, including TRBV5-6, TRBV5-1 and TRBV20-1, were more frequent in patients than controls.

This TCR was sampled from a girl aged 5 to 17 with multiple sclerosis. The sequenced sample consisted of blood. The V gene is TRBV6-5, the J gene TRBJ2-3; D gene ambiguous. CDR3 sequence: CASSYGLGTDTQYF. The CDR3 nucleotides read TGTGCCAGCAGTTACGGGCTCGGCACAGATACGCAGTATTTT.